This TCR beta chain was sequenced during a study of identical twins. Looked up from germline, CDR1 is SQVTM and CDR2 is ANQGSEA. V lost 3 bases and J lost 4; bases outside the gene matches: 4. CDR3 length equals 14 residues. TCRdb ran MiXCR on the 5' RACE reads and lists one entry per CDR3 protein. The profile shows about 430,000 distinct CDR3 sequences, 18% of them singletons. This clonotype was counted ten times or more. Sequencing was performed on naive T cells sorted from blood. The chain has TRBV29-1 and TRBJ2-2; 8 bases agree with TRBD2. The TCR was taken from a man aged 45-65 years in good health. The CDR3 here is CSVDLAGSTGELFF. The CDR3, as DNA: TGCAGCGTTGATCTAGCGGGTTCCACCGGGGAGCTGTTTTTT.